This passage covers 14 T cell receptor beta chains from one sample sequenced in a study of persistence of HIV-infected CD4 T cells. The immunoSEQ assay was version 4, run in survey mode. Repertoires were generated with immunoSEQ multiplex PCR, while TCRdb's copy carries only in-frame clones and drops some. Here the sample spans tens of thousands of clones, roughly 90% being singletons. Cells were stimulated nonspecifically with anti-CD3/anti-CD28 magnetic beads. CD4+ T cells upregulating both CD40 ligand and CD69 were sorted as responding cells. Antigens for these TCRs are unknown. Sample: CD4+ T cells sorted from PBMCs after approximately 19-hour stimulation, taken from a patient who received antiretroviral therapy. The source of these receptors is an adult man with HIV who was CMV-seropositive.

CDR3 nucleotide sequence: TGTGCTAGTGGTTTGGGTTCAGAGGGCTCTGGAAACACCATATATTTT. Amino acid sequence: CASGLGSEGSGNTIYF. J is TRBJ1-3 and V is TRBV12-5; D gene uncertain. Germline CDR1 is LGHNT and CDR2 is FRNRAP. Trimming shortened V by 1 base and J by 0 bases, and 10 bases separated the two germline ends. The CDR3 runs to 16 residues. Drawing the rest from reference TRBV12-5 and TRBJ1-3, the complete variable domain is DARVTQTPRHKVTEMGQEVTMRCQPILGHNTVFWYRQTMMQGLELLAYFRNRAPLDDSGMPKDRFSAEMPDATLATLKIQPSEPRDSAVYFCASGLGSEGSGNTIYFGEGSWLTVV.

This chain uses TRBV9 with TRBJ1-6, with 10 bases identical to TRBD1. Germline values: CDR1 SGDLS, CDR2 YYNGEE. The CDR3 is 15 amino acids. The V gene end was trimmed by 4 bases and the J gene end by 7 bases; junction bases not matched to a gene: 5. The CDR3 nucleotides read TGTGCCAGCAGCACGACAGGGGGCAGGAATTCACCCCTCCACTTT. It specifies CASSTTGGRNSPLHF.

The chain employs TRBV19 and TRBJ1-1; D is perhaps TRBD1 (6 bases). V dropped 3 bases and J dropped 5 bases, with 13 bases sitting between them. The CDR3 totals 14 residues. Germline V gene data show CDR1 as LNHDA and CDR2 as SQIVND (reference sequence). CDR3 residues: CASSMYGGSTEAFF. The CDR3 bases are TGTGCCAGTAGTATGTACGGGGGCTCGACTGAAGCTTTCTTT.

This rearrangement joins TRBV7-2 to TRBJ1-2, with D perhaps TRBD1 (6 bases). In germline, CDR1 is SGHTA, CDR2 FQGNSA. The CDR3 contains 15 residues. Trimming removed 7 bases from V and 8 bases from J, with 23 bases in between. The CDR3 DNA follows: TGTGCCAGCACTTCCTGGGGGGGGCCGGGAGGAGGCTACACCTTC. Amino acids: CASTSWGGPGGGYTF.

This clone was seen only once. V usage is TRBV6-1 and J usage is TRBJ2-7, with unresolved D. Germline V lookup: CDR1 MNHNS, CDR2 SASEGT. The CDR3 totals 11 residues. V was clipped by 3 bases and J by 3 bases, with 3 bases between them. The CDR3 region is CASSEGYEQYF. The CDR3 DNA reads as TGTGCCAGCAGTGAGGGCTACGAGCAGTACTTC.

The chain is built from TRBV7-9 and TRBJ1-1, with D maybe TRBD1 (5 bases). CDR3 length: 13 residues. Germline loops: CDR1 SEHNR, CDR2 FQNEAQ (reference sequence). Trimming removed 2 bases at V and 4 bases at J, with 8 bases between. Here the CDR3 DNA reads TGTGCCAGCAGCTTAAGCGGGGGCACTGAAGCTTTCTTT. Translation: CASSLSGGTEAFF.

The chain has TRBV12-3 or TRBV12-4 and TRBJ2-1; D remains ambiguous. The V end lost 1 base, the J end lost 10 bases, and 5 bases lay between the germline ends. The CDR3 has 11 amino acids. CDR3 nucleotides: TGTGCCAGCAGTTTAGTCCTCGAGCAGTTCTTC. Encoded protein: CASSLVLEQFF.

V usage is TRBV18 and J usage is TRBJ1-1; the D is unclear. This CDR3 has 13 amino acids. V was clipped by 3 bases and J by 7 bases, with 12 bases between them. The germline V gene has CDR1 KGHSH and CDR2 LQKENI. In DNA form, the CDR3 reads TGTGCCAGCTCACCCGATTTGAACGGTGAAGCTTTCTTT. As protein: CASSPDLNGEAFF.

A remark on this clone: The junction does not match germline at one end; this may be a read error. J is TRBJ2-3 and V is TRBV7-2; D is perhaps TRBD1 (6 bases). Germline V gene sequence: CDR1 SGHTA, CDR2 FQGNSA. The CDR3 consists of 14 residues. In DNA, the CDR3 is TGTGCCAGCAGCTCTCTTAGGGGGACCCCGAGGCCGAATTTT. Amino acid sequence: CASSSLRGTPRPNF.

The chain links TRBV19 to TRBJ2-3; 11 bases are shared with TRBD2. The V gene's germline CDR1 is LNHDA and CDR2 SQIVND (reference sequence). Losses at the gene ends were 3 bases for V and 0 bases for J; bases not matched to a gene: 8. This CDR3 is 18 amino acids long. The CDR3 DNA reads TGTGCCAGTAGTATCGGACTAGCGGGCGGGCTAAGCACAGATACGCAGTATTTT. Translating it yields CASSIGLAGGLSTDTQYF.

The chain carries TRBV10-3 and TRBJ1-1, with D perhaps TRBD1 (6 bases). Germline V CDR1 and CDR2: ENHRY, SYGVKD. The CDR3 extends over 13 amino acids. V was shortened by 9 bases and J by 1 base, with 12 bases between the two germline ends. Here the CDR3 DNA reads TGTGCCATAGGGGGACGGTCGAACACTGAAGCTTTCTTT. Its protein is CAIGGRSNTEAFF.

The rearrangement joins TRBV14 to TRBJ1-4, with D tentatively TRBD1 (5 bases). Per the germline V gene, CDR1 is SGHDN and CDR2 is FVKESK. Trimming removed 1 base from V and 8 bases from J, with 14 bases in between. The CDR3 loop spans 15 amino acids. CDR3 in amino acids: CASSQVQGRGEKLFF. CDR3 sequence (DNA): TGTGCCAGCAGCCAAGTCCAGGGAAGGGGAGAAAAACTGTTTTTT.

Written as DNA, the CDR3 is TGTGCCAGCAGCTTGGCGGGGGCTTCGAACACTGAAGCTTTCTTT. As protein: CASSLAGASNTEAFF. V usage is TRBV5-6 and J usage is TRBJ1-1, with D possibly matching TRBD1 (6 bases). The V and J ends lost 0 bases and 1 base respectively, with 10 bases between them. The germline gives CDR1 SGHDT, CDR2 YYEEEE. The CDR3 has 15 residues. Full variable domain (remainder filled in from reference TRBV5-6 and TRBJ1-1): DAGVTQSPTHLIKTRGQQVTLRCSPKSGHDTVSWYQQALGQGPQFIFQYYEEEERQRGNFPDRFSGHQFPNYSSELNVNALLLGDSALYLCASSLAGASNTEAFFGQGTRLTVV.

The rearrangement uses TRBV5-5 and TRBJ1-1; D not certain. Germline V CDR1 and CDR2: SGHKS, YYEKEE (reference sequence). V was trimmed by 4 bases and J by 3 bases, leaving 10 bases between them. This CDR3 has 13 amino acids. CDR3 nucleotide sequence: TGTGCCAGCAGCGTGAGGGCTGACACTGAAGCTTTCTTT. This codes for CASSVRADTEAFF.